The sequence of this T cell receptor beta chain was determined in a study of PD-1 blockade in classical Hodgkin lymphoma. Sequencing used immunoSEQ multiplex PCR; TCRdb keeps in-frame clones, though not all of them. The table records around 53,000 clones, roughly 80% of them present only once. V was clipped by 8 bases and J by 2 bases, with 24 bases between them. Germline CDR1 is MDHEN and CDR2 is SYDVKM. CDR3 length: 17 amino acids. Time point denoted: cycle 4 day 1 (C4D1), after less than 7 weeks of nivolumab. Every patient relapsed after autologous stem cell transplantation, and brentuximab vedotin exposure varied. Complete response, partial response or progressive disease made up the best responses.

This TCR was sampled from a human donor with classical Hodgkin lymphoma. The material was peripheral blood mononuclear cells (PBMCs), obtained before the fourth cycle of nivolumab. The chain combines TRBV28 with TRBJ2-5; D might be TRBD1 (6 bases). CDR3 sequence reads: CASGSWDTGWRQETQYF. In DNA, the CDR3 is TGTGCCAGCGGGTCCTGGGACACCGGGTGGCGACAAGAGACCCAGTACTTC.